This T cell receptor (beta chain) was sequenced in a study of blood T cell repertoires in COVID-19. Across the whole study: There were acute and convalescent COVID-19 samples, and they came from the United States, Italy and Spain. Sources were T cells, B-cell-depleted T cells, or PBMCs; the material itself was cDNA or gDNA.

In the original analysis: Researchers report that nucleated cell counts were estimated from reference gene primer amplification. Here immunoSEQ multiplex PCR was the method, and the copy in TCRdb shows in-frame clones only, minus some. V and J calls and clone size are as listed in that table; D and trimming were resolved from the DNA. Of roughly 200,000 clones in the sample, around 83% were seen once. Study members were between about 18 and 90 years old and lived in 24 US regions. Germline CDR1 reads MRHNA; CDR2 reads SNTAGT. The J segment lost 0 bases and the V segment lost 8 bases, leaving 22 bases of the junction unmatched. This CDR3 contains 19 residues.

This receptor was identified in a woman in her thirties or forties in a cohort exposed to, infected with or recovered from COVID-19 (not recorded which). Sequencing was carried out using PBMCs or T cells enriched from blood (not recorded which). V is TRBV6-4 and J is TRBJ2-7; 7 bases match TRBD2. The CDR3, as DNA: TGTGCCAGCCACCCCGTAGTGTGCGGGGGAGCCTCAGGCTCCTACGAGCAGTACTTC. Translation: CASHPVVCGGASGSYEQYF.